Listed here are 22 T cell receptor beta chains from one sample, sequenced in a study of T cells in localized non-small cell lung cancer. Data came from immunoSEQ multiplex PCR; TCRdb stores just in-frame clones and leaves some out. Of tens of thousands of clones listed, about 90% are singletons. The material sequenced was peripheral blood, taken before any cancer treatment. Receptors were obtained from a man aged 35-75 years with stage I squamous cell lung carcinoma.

CDR3 coding DNA: TGTGCCAGCGCCCCGATGGCTTCCGGGACCACAAATGAGCAGTTCTTC. It encodes CASAPMASGTTNEQFF. The chain recombines TRBV7-2 with TRBJ2-1; possibly TRBD1 or TRBD2 for D (5 bases each). The CDR3 runs to 16 residues. The germline V and J ends were trimmed by 8 bases and 7 bases, with 24 bases remaining between them. CDR1 and CDR2 (germline): SGHTA, FQGNSA. The whole variable domain, remainder taken from reference TRBV7-2 and TRBJ2-1, is GAGVSQSPSNKVTEKGKDVELRCDPISGHTALYWYRQSLGQGLEFLIYFQGNSAPDKSGLPSDRFSAERTGGSVSTLTIQRTQQEDSAVYLCASAPMASGTTNEQFFGPGTRLTVL.

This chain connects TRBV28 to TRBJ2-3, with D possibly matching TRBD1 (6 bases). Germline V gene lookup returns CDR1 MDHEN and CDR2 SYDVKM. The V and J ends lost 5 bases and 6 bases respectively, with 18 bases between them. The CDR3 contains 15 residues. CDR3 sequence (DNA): TGTGCCAGCAGTCTTCACCTAACGACAGGCGATACGCAGTATTTT. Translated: CASSLHLTTGDTQYF.

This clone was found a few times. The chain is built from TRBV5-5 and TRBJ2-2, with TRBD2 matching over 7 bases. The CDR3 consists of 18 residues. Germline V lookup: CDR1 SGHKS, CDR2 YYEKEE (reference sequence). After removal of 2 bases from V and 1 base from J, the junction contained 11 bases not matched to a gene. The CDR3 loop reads CASSFGTRAGLNTGELFF. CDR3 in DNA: TGTGCCAGCAGCTTCGGCACCCGAGCGGGATTGAACACCGGGGAGCTGTTTTTT.

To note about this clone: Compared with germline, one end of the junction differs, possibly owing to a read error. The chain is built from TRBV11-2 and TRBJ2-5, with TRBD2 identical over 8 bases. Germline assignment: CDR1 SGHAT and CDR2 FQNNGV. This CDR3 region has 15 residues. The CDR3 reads CAGSLDFAGGETQYF. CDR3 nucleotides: TGTGCCGGCAGCCTAGATTTTGCGGGAGGAGAGACCCAGTACTTC.

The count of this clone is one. As DNA, the CDR3 is TGTGCCAGTCGGACAGGGGTGAGGTCCTACAATGAGCAGTTCTTC. This encodes CASRTGVRSYNEQFF. The chain joins TRBV19 to TRBJ2-1; 9 bases map to TRBD1. This CDR3 comprises 15 residues. Germline assignment: CDR1 LNHDA and CDR2 SQIVND (reference sequence). Trimming cost V 8 bases and J 1 base; bases outside gene matches: 6.

The CDR3 DNA follows: TGCGCCAGCGGCGGACAGGCTTCGTACAATGAGCAGTTCTTC. As protein: CASGGQASYNEQFF. This chain uses TRBV10-1 with TRBJ2-1; 7 bases map to TRBD1. The V gene end was trimmed by 8 bases and the J gene end by 4 bases; junction bases not matched to a gene: 8. Germline V CDR1 and CDR2: WNHNN, SYGVQD (reference sequence). The CDR3 length is 14 residues.

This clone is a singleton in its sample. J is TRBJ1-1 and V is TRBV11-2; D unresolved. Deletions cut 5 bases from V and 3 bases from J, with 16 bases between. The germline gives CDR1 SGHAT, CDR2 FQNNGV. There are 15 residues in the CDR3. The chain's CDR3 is CASSNNEGRDTEAFF. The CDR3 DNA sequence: TGTGCCAGCAGCAACAATGAGGGTAGGGACACTGAAGCTTTCTTT.

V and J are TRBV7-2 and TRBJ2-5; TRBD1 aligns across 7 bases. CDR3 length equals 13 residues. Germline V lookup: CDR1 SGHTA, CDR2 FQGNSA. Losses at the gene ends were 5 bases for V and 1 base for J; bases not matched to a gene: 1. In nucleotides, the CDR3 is TGTGCCAGCAGCCGGACAGGCCAAGAGACCCAGTACTTC. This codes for CASSRTGQETQYF.

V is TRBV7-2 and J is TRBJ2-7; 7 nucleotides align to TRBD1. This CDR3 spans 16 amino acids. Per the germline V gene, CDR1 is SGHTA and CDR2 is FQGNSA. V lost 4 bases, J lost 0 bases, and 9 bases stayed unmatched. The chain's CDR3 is CASSSKGGVSSYEQYF. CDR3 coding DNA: TGTGCCAGCAGCTCTAAAGGGGGCGTCAGCTCCTACGAGCAGTACTTC.

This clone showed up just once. In DNA form, the CDR3 reads TGTGCCAGTGCAGGGGTAGACTACGAGCAGTACTTC. This sequence encodes CASAGVDYEQYF. This chain links TRBV19 with TRBJ2-7, with D perhaps TRBD1 (6 bases). The CDR3 has 12 amino acids. The germline V and J ends were trimmed by 8 bases and 3 bases, with 11 bases remaining between them. CDR1 LNHDA and CDR2 SQIVND come from the germline V gene (reference sequence).

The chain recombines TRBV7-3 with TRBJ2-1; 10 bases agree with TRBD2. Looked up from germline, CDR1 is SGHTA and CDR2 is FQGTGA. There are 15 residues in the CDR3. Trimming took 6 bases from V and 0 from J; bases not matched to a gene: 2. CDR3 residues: CASRLAGSSYNEQFF. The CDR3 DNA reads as TGTGCCAGCAGACTAGCGGGAAGCTCCTACAATGAGCAGTTCTTC.

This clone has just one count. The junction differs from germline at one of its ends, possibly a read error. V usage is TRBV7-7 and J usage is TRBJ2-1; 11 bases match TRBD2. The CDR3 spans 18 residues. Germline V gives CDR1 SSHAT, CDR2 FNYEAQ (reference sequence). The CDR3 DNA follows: TGTGCTAGCAGCTTAAAACTAGCGGGAGTTGGCCCCTACAATGAGCAGTTCTTC. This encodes CASSLKLAGVGPYNEQFF.

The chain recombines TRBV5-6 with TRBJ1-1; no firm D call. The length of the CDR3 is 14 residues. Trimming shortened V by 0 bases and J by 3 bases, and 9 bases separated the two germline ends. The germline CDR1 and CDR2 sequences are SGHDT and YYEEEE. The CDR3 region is CASSLVRQDTEAFF. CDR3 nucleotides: TGTGCCAGCAGCTTGGTTCGGCAGGACACTGAAGCTTTCTTT.

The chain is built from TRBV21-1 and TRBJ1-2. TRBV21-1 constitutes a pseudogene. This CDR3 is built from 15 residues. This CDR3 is CASSKPGTLTYGYTF. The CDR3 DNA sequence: TGTGCCAGCAGCAAGCCGGGGACCCTGACCTATGGCTACACCTTC.

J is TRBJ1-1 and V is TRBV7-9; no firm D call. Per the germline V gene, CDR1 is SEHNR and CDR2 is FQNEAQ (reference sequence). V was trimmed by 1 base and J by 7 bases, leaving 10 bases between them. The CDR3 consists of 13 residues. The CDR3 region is CASSLEGGDEAFF. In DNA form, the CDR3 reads TGTGCCAGCAGCTTAGAAGGCGGAGATGAAGCTTTCTTT.

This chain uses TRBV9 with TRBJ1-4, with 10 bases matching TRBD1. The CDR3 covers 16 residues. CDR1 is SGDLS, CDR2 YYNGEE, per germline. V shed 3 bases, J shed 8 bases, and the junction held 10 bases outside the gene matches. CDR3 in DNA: TGTGCCAGCAGCGCCGGTGGGGACAGGGGAAACGAAAAACTGTTTTTT. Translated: CASSAGGDRGNEKLFF.

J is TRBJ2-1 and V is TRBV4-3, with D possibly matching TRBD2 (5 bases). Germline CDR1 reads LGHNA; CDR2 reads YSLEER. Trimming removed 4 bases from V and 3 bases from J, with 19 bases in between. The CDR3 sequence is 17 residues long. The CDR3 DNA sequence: TGCGCCAGCAGCCCTCAACGGGCGGGTTGGGACTACAATGAGCAGTTCTTC. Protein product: CASSPQRAGWDYNEQFF.

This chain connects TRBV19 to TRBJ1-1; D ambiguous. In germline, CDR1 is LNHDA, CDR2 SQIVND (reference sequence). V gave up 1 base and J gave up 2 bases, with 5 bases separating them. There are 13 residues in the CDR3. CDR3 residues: CASSIAINTEAFF. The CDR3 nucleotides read TGTGCCAGTAGTATAGCGATAAACACTGAAGCTTTCTTT.

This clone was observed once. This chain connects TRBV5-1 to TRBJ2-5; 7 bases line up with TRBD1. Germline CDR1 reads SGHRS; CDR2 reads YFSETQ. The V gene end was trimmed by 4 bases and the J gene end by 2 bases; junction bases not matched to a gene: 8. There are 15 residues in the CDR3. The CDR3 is CASSVRDSSQETQYF. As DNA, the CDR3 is TGCGCCAGCAGCGTCCGGGACAGTTCACAAGAGACCCAGTACTTC.

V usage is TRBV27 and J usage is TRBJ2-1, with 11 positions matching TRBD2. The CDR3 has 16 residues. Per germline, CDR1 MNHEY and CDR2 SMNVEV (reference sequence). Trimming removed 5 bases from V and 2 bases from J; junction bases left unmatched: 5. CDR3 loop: CASSPGLAGTYNEQFF. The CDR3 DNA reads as TGTGCCAGCAGTCCCGGACTAGCGGGTACCTACAATGAGCAGTTCTTC.

CDR3 nucleotide sequence: TGTGCCATCGGAAGACTAGCGGGAGACGAAGATACGCAGTATTTT. The encoded protein is CAIGRLAGDEDTQYF. The V call is TRBV10-3, the J call TRBJ2-3; TRBD2 aligns across 12 bases. Per germline, CDR1 ENHRY and CDR2 SYGVKD. This CDR3 comprises 15 residues. J gave up 5 bases and V 8 bases, and 8 bases lay outside the gene matches.

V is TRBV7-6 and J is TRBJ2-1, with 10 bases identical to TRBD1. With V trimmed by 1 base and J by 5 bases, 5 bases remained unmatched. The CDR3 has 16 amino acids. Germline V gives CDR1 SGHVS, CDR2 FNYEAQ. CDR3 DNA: TGTGCCAGCAGCTTAGAATGGACAGGGGGTCACAATGAGCAGTTCTTC. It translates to CASSLEWTGGHNEQFF.